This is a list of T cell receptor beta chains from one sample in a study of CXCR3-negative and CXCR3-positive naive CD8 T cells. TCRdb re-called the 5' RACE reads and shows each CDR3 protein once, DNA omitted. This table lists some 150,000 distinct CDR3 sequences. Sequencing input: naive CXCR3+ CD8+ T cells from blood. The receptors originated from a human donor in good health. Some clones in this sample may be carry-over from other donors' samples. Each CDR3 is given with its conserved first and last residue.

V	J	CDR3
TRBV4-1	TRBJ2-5	CASSRTSGGNYGETQYF
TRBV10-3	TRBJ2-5	CAIRPGEQETQYF
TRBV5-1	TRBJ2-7	CASRGMAQDPEQYF
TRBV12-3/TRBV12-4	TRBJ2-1	CASSIQGTYNEQFF
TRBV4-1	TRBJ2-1	CASSQPGLAIDEQFF
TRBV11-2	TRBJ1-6	CASSLSFLTTDNSPLHF
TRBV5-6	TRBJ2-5	CASSLLSSGYQETQYF
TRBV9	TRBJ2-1	CASSDPTGTSLYNEQFF
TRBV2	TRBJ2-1	CASDVLAGINEQFF
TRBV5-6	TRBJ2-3	CASSFGGLGTQYF
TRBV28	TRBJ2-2	CASSLLQGAAGELFF
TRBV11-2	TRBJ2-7	CASSWDVLNYEQYF
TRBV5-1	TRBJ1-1	CASSLAVDPLSTEAFF
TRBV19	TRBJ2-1	CASSRQGSDNEQFF
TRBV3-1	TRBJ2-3	CASSQAGWPSGGLSTDTQYF
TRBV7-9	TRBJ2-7	CASSLGAGESYEQYF
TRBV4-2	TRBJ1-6	CASSQDSENSPLHF
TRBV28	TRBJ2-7	CASSGTRTGLYEQYF
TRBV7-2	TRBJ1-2	CASSPRTGGYTF
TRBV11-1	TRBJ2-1	CASSSTSGDLYNEQFF
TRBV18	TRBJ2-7	CASSPEAGTYEQYF
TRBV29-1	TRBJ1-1	CSVVWDRHPNTEAFF
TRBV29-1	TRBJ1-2	CSVAKDYYGYTF
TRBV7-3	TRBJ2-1	CASSLKLAGGYNEQFF
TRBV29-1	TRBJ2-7	CSVAADSYEQYF
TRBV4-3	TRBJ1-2	CASSPPGTGAGYGYTF
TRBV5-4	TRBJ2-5	CASSSGLAGGETQYF
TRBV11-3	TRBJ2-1	CASSFAGSEQFF
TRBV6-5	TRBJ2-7	CASRTTTGGRYEQYF
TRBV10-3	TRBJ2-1	CAISGDRSGKEDEQFF
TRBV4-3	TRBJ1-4	CASSPSQGEGSKEKLFF
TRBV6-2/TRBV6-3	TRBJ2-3	CASSYLLGRDTQYF
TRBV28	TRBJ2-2	CASSIGTSAGELFF
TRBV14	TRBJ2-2	CASSHEDSDYTGELFF
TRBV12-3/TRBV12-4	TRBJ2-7	CASSLTPQGLTSYEQYF